This entry lists 13 T cell receptor beta chains sequenced from one sample in a study of cytomegalovirus exposure and HLA in healthy donors. PCR used 60 Vbeta primers and 13 Jbeta primers. Produced via immunoSEQ multiplex PCR; TCRdb's table is partial and in-frame only. The sample yields about 190,000 clones, 84% seen once. Sequenced input: PBMCs. Source of these receptors: a woman between 45 and 60 years old in good health and CMV-seropositive.

J is TRBJ2-5 and V is TRBV7-2, with TRBD2 as a possible D gene (7 bases). The V gene's germline CDR1 is SGHTA and CDR2 FQGNSA. V lost 5 bases to trimming and J lost 7 bases, with 23 bases between them. The CDR3 is 16 residues long. CDR3 amino acids: CASSKRVVGGAGTQYF. CDR3 nucleotide sequence: TGTGCCAGCAGCAAAAGAGTGGTTGGGGGGGCTGGGACCCAGTACTTC.

V gene TRBV6-5 combines with J gene TRBJ1-6; a weak D match, TRBD1 (6 bases). The germline gives CDR1 MNHEY, CDR2 SVGAGI. The V gene lost 5 bases and the J gene lost 9 bases, with 17 bases spanning the gap. CDR3 size: 15 residues. The CDR3 DNA is TGTGCCAGCAGTAACCCACAGGGTGGGATTTCACCCCTCCACTTT. Protein sequence: CASSNPQGGISPLHF.

V gene TRBV7-6 combines with J gene TRBJ2-2; 11 bases match TRBD2. The CDR3 totals 16 residues. J was trimmed by 1 base and V by 6 bases; bases with no gene match: 4. The germline V gene encodes CDR1 SGHVS and CDR2 FNYEAQ. The CDR3 loop reads CASRRLAGLNTGELFF. DNA of the CDR3: TGTGCCAGCAGGAGACTAGCGGGGTTGAACACCGGGGAGCTGTTTTTT.

V gene TRBV5-1 combines with J gene TRBJ1-1, with 7 bases matching TRBD1. V lost 0 bases, J lost 6 bases, and 14 bases stayed unmatched. This CDR3 has 17 residues. Germline assignment: CDR1 SGHRS and CDR2 YFSETQ. The DNA of the CDR3 is TGCGCCAGCAGCTTGGCGGGACAGCCCTTAGCTCCGGCTGAAGCTTTCTTT. Protein product: CASSLAGQPLAPAEAFF.

The J gene is TRBJ2-2, the V gene TRBV6-6, with 8 bases matching TRBD2. After removal of 6 bases from V and 4 bases from J, the junction contained 7 bases not matched to a gene. Germline loops: CDR1 MNHNY, CDR2 SVGAGI (reference sequence). This CDR3 has 15 residues. The CDR3 DNA is TGTGCCAGCAGCGCAAGCGGGGGAACCACCGGGGAGCTGTTTTTT. It codes for CASSASGGTTGELFF.

This clone was seen a single time. The chain employs TRBV6-5 and TRBJ2-7; D is ambiguous. Deletions cut 6 bases from V and 0 bases from J, with 9 bases between. Germline CDR1 MNHEY, CDR2 SVGAGI. This CDR3 has 13 residues. For the CDR3, the DNA is TGTGCCAGCAGGCTCTCGAGCTCCTACGAGCAGTACTTC. As protein: CASRLSSSYEQYF.

This rearrangement joins TRBV5-1 to TRBJ2-1; D is perhaps TRBD2 (6 bases). The CDR3 runs 14 residues. V gave up 0 bases and J gave up 3 bases, with 7 bases separating them. Germline CDR1 is SGHRS and CDR2 is YFSETQ. The CDR3 spells CASSLGDFYNEQFF. The CDR3 DNA is TGCGCCAGCAGCTTGGGGGACTTCTACAATGAGCAGTTCTTC.

The chain is built from TRBV2 and TRBJ2-3; D is possibly TRBD2 (6 bases). V was clipped by 6 bases and J by 8 bases, with 9 bases between them. Germline CDR1 is SNHLY and CDR2 is FYNNEI. The CDR3 runs 11 residues. For the CDR3, the DNA is TGTGCCAGCAGGGAGGGTCTTACGCAGTATTTT. As protein: CASREGLTQYF. The complete variable domain, with remaining parts taken from reference TRBV2 and TRBJ2-3, reads EPEVTQTPSHQVTQMGQEVILRCVPISNHLYFYWYRQILGQKVEFLVSFYNNEISEKSEIFDDQFSVERPDGSNFTLKIRSTKLEDSAMYFCASREGLTQYFGPGTRLTVL.

The chain uses TRBV7-9 and TRBJ2-5, with D perhaps TRBD1 (6 bases). V was clipped by 2 bases and J by 4 bases, with 14 bases between them. Germline CDR1 SEHNR, CDR2 FQNEAQ (reference sequence). The CDR3 has 15 residues. The DNA for the CDR3 is TGTGCCAGCAGCTTAATTCAGGGGCCGGGAGAGACCCAGTACTTC. Its protein product is CASSLIQGPGETQYF.

V is TRBV18 and J is TRBJ2-2; 8 bases align to TRBD1. The CDR3 is 16 amino acids. Germline CDR1 KGHSH, CDR2 LQKENI. J lost 0 bases, V lost 0 bases, and 0 bases had no gene match. CDR3 in amino acids: CASSPPDRANTGELFF. As DNA, the CDR3 is TGTGCCAGCTCACCACCGGACAGGGCGAACACCGGGGAGCTGTTTTTT.

The genes are TRBV27 and TRBJ1-1; a possible D gene is TRBD1 (6 bases). CDR3 length equals 15 residues. Germline V gives CDR1 MNHEY, CDR2 SMNVEV (reference sequence). Trimming took off 7 bases at V and 0 bases at J, with 15 bases between the two ends. The CDR3 sequence is CASKLTGAMNTEAFF. For the CDR3, the DNA is TGTGCCAGCAAGCTGACAGGCGCCATGAACACTGAAGCTTTCTTT.

This chain connects TRBV19 to TRBJ2-4; possible D gene TRBD2, 5 bases. This CDR3 contains 17 residues. V was shortened by 1 base and J by 3 bases, with 16 bases between the two germline ends. Germline CDR1 is LNHDA and CDR2 is SQIVND (reference sequence). The CDR3: CASSIAKEAYYKNIQYF. DNA of the CDR3: TGTGCCAGTAGTATAGCGAAGGAGGCCTATTACAAAAACATTCAGTACTTC.

DNA for the CDR3: TGTGCCACCAGCAGGGGACAGGGGGCGAGCAATCAGCCCCAGCATTTT. Amino acids: CATSRGQGASNQPQHF. The V gene is TRBV15, the J gene TRBJ1-5; 12 bases are shared with TRBD1. Germline V gene lookup returns CDR1 LNHNV and CDR2 YYDKDF (reference sequence). With V trimmed by 3 bases and J by 1 base, 1 base remained unmatched. This CDR3 comprises 16 residues.